This T cell receptor beta chain is from a study of cytomegalovirus exposure and HLA in healthy donors (TCRdb year 2017). Study-wide context: According to a later analysis, one platform produced both the approximately 110 validation repertoires and the approximately 660 repertoires of the first cohort. The study was designed to test whether signatures of past pathogen exposure could be identified by cataloging public T cell receptors. A separate validation cohort of about 110 different subjects was used in addition to the roughly 670-subject first cohort. The study combined high-throughput TCR immunosequencing, statistical association of individual TCRs with disease status, and machine learning to predict cytomegalovirus infection status.

Library preparation used the immunoSEQ multiplex PCR assay. Turning to the authors' computational methods: A statistical classification framework was built to diagnose cytomegalovirus status from the catalog of TCR beta chain sequences. The source is immuneACCESS, and TCRdb retained only in-frame sequences with V and J called. Part of the clones is not carried over; for the studies checked, unresolved V genes explain less than half of this, and the remainder is unexplained. That table gives V, J and clone size, and the DNA gave D and trimming. For this sample there are roughly 120,000 clones; 70% to 90% appear just once. 1.5% to 2% of the sample is held by the ten biggest clonotypes. Overall study outcomes, separate from this receptor: All 120 or so repertoires were used to score co-occurrence in the validation cohort in a later analysis, because that analysis had no HLA typing for the cohort. A total of roughly 160 TCR beta chains were listed by the study as associated with cytomegalovirus. In both the original and validation cohorts, the classifier was reported to diagnose cytomegalovirus status with high specificity and sensitivity. In a later analysis, TCRs clustered in the first cohort were found to also tend to co-occur in the approximately 110 validation repertoires, with 90% to 95% of cluster scores above 0. The authors suggested that the approach could potentially be generalized to other disease states and immunological phenotypes. Across donors, most TCR sequences were observed very rarely, whereas some public TCRs were present in many individuals. Three of the identified cytomegalovirus-associated TCR beta chains were confirmed in vitro to be specific for cytomegalovirus antigens.

Donors formed part of the validation cohort, which comprised over a hundred subjects and was distinct from the first cohort of under 850 subjects. Reading the germline V gene (reference sequence) gives CDR1 SGHNT and CDR2 YYREEE. The CDR3, from cysteine to phenylalanine, totals 12 residues. Just CDR3 DNA is preserved here, 36 bases in frame from base 1. At the junction V is shortened by 3 bases and J by 7 bases, with 8 bases in between. Of note for this clone: The target of this receptor is not known. Base qualities were left out, and no much larger clone turns up one base away.

This chain joins TRBV5-4 to TRBJ2-1, with TRBD1 as a weak D call on 5 bases. This receptor was obtained from a man younger than 35 in good health and CMV-seronegative. The sample comprised PBMCs. The CDR3 region has the sequence CASSWRQNEQFF. In nucleotides, the sequence is TGTGCCAGCAGCTGGAGACAGAATGAGCAGTTCTTC.